The sequence of this T cell receptor (beta chain) was determined in a study of T cell repertoires in aging, cancer and after chemotherapy. Background on the study: Donors were grouped into six age bands spanning 30 or younger through 70 or older. Paired samples before and after chemotherapy came from glioblastoma patients receiving temozolomide-based therapy. Study observations and caveats: Median generation probability rose over the chemotherapy interval in each cancer cohort, suggesting rebound thymic output.

TRB rearrangements spanning V, D and J were amplified using mixed TRB-A/B primers. TCRdb re-derived calls from the multiplex PCR reads in MiXCR, one entry per CDR3 protein. The sample lists 950 to 1,500 distinct CDR3 sequences, approximately 21% occurring once. Amplification of TCR beta used genomic DNA extracted from peripheral blood. With 4 bases clipped from V and 0 bases from J, the junction kept 5 bases outside the gene matches. Germline V gene lookup returns CDR1 LGHNA and CDR2 YSLEER. The CDR3 has 17 amino acids. About this clonotype: Its cognate antigen is unknown.

The source of this sequence is a human donor with a solid tumor. Sequencing was performed on blood. The chain carries TRBV4-3 and TRBJ2-7, with TRBD2 identical over 14 bases. The CDR3, as DNA: TGCGCCAGCAGCCGCGGACTAGCGGGGGGTCCCTCCTACGAGCAGTACTTC. Protein: CASSRGLAGGPSYEQYF.